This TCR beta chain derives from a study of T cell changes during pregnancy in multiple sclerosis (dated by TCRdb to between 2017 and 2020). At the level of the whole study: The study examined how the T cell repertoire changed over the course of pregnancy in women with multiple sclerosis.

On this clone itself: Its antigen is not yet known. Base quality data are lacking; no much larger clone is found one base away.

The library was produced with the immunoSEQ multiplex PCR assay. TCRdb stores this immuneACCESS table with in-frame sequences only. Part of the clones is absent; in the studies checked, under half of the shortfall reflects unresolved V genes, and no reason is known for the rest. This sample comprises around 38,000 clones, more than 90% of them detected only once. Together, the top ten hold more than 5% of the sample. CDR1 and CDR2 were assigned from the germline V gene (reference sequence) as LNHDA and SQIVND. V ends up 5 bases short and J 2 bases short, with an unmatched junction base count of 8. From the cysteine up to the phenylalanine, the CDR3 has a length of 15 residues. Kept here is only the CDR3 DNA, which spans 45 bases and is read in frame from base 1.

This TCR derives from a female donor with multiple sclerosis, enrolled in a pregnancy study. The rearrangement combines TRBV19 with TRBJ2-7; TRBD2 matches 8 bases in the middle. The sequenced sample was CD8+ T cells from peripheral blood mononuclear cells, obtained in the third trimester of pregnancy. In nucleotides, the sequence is TGTGCCAGTAGTTGGGCTAGCGGGTTTACCTACGAGCAGTACTTC. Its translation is CASSWASGFTYEQYF. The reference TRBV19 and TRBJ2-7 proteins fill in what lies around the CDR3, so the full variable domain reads DGGITQSPKYLFRKEGQNVTLSCEQNLNHDAMYWYRQDPGQGLRLIYYSQIVNDFQKGDIAEGYSVSREKKESFPLTVTSAQKNPTAFYLCASSWASGFTYEQYFGPGTRLTVT.